Listed below are T cell receptor beta chains from one sample, sequenced in a study of shared clonotypes between healthy human individuals. The repertoire was sequenced with immunoSEQ multiplex PCR; TCRdb's copy has only in-frame clones and lacks some. The data contain 2 million to 3 million clones, approximately 94% of them seen just once; the ten biggest clones take up 0.36%. The material sequenced was naive CD4+ T cells from PBMCs. The receptors were gathered from a young man in good health. Some clones in this sample may be carry-over from other donors' samples. CDR3s include the opening cysteine and the closing phenylalanine or tryptophan. D genes are given only for firm matches. Size tells how often a clone was seen (once, few, many) or the class of an expanded clone, and some rows leave it out.

DNA	CDR3	J	size	V	D
TGTGCCAGCAGTTTGGGACAGAGCTATGGCTACACCTTC	CASSLGQSYGYTF	TRBJ1-2	-	TRBV28	TRBD1
TGCGCCAGCAGCCAAGCTAGCGGAAGAACAGATACGCAGTATTTT	CASSQASGRTDTQYF	TRBJ2-3	-	TRBV4-3	TRBD2
TGTGCCAGCCAGGGGGGCAGCACAGATACGCAGTATTTT	CASQGGSTDTQYF	TRBJ2-3	-	TRBV28	-
TGTGCCAGCGGGCCTTCCGAGGCCAACGTCCTGACTTTC	CASGPSEANVLTF	TRBJ2-6	-	TRBV2	-
TGTGCCAGCAGTGAAGCACCGGTTAACTATGGCTACACCTTC	CASSEAPVNYGYTF	TRBJ1-2	-	TRBV6-1	-
TGTGCCAGCAGGTTCTTGAGAGAAGGCACTGAAGCTTTCTTT	CASRFLREGTEAFF	TRBJ1-1	few	TRBV27	-
TGTGCCAGCAGTTCCGACACCTACGAGCAGTACTTC	CASSSDTYEQYF	TRBJ2-7	-	TRBV7-2	-
TGCAGCGTGGCCCGTTTGGAATCCTCCTACGAGCAGTACTTC	CSVARLESSYEQYF	TRBJ2-7	-	TRBV29-1	-
TGTGCCAGCAGTGAACAGGGGGCAGGGGAGACCCAGTACTTC	CASSEQGAGETQYF	TRBJ2-5	-	TRBV2	TRBD1
TGTGCCAGCAGTGAATACGAGCAGTTCTTC	CASSEYEQFF	TRBJ2-1	-	TRBV25-1	-
TGTGCCAGCAGCCCGGGATTGGCCCGCAATGAAAAACTGTTTTTT	CASSPGLARNEKLFF	TRBJ1-4	-	TRBV14	-
TGTGCCAGCAGCCAAGTTGATAGGGGTGATCAGCCCCAGCATTTT	CASSQVDRGDQPQHF	TRBJ1-5	-	TRBV4-2	-
TGTGCCAGTAGTGCCACAGGGACAGATACGCAGTATTTT	CASSATGTDTQYF	TRBJ2-3	-	TRBV19	-
TGCGCCAGCAGTCACCTGGGACAGGGGTCGGAGGAGACCCAGTACTTC	CASSHLGQGSEETQYF	TRBJ2-5	-	TRBV5-1	TRBD1
TGTGCCAGCAGTGCCAACTTGGAGACAGGGGATAGCAATCAGCCCCAGCATTTT	CASSANLETGDSNQPQHF	TRBJ1-5	-	TRBV6-7	TRBD1
TGTGCCAGCAGTTTAATTGGGGCCAACGTCCTGACTTTC	CASSLIGANVLTF	TRBJ2-6	-	TRBV28	-
TGTGCCAGCAGCCAAGGACGCGGGGCCCTGAACACTGAAGCTTTCTTT	CASSQGRGALNTEAFF	TRBJ1-1	-	TRBV14	-
TGTGCCAGCAGCTATCGGGACAGGTACGAGCAGTACTTC	CASSYRDRYEQYF	TRBJ2-7	-	TRBV7-9	TRBD1
TGCGCCAGCAGCAACCAGACGGGAACTGGCGAGCAGTACTTC	CASSNQTGTGEQYF	TRBJ2-7	-	TRBV5-1	-
TGTGCCAGCAGTTACACCGGGAATACCGGGGAGCTGTTTTTT	CASSYTGNTGELFF	TRBJ2-2	-	TRBV6-6	-
TGTGCCAGCAGCTTAGTGGTTGGCGAGCAGTACTTC	CASSLVVGEQYF	TRBJ2-7	-	TRBV7-9	-
TGCGCCAGCAGCTTGGTTGGGACTGCCATCGAGCAGTACTTC	CASSLVGTAIEQYF	TRBJ2-7	-	TRBV5-1	-
TGTGCCAGCAGTCCAATCGACAGGGAAAGGTACGAGCAGTACTTC	CASSPIDRERYEQYF	TRBJ2-7	-	TRBV6-5	TRBD1
TGTGCCAGCAGAACCTTCTCTGGGGCCAACGTCCTGACTTTC	CASRTFSGANVLTF	TRBJ2-6	once	TRBV27	-
TGTGCCAGCAGTGAAGCGGGGCTAGCGGAGGGGAATGAGCAGTTCTTC	CASSEAGLAEGNEQFF	TRBJ2-1	-	TRBV2	TRBD2
TGTGCCAGCAGCTGGGGGGCCACAGATACGCAGTATTTT	CASSWGATDTQYF	TRBJ2-3	-	TRBV5-6	-
TGTGCCAGCAGCTCGAGCCAGGGAAGGGATGGCTACACCTTC	CASSSSQGRDGYTF	TRBJ1-2	-	TRBV7-3	-
TGTGCCAGCAGCTTAGAACGGACAGGCCTCGGAGAAGCTTTCTTT	CASSLERTGLGEAFF	TRBJ1-1	-	TRBV5-4	TRBD1
TGTGCCTGGAGGGGATTTTGGGGTTCAAGGAACACTGAAGCTTTCTTT	CAWRGFWGSRNTEAFF	TRBJ1-1	-	TRBV30	-
TGCAGCGTGGGGCCAGGGGCCCTCGAAGCTTTCTTT	CSVGPGALEAFF	TRBJ1-1	-	TRBV29-1	-
TGTGCCAGCAGGTATAGCGGGAGTGGGTACAATGAGCAGTTCTTC	CASRYSGSGYNEQFF	TRBJ2-1	-	TRBV6-6	TRBD2
TGTGCCAGCAGTGAAACCGGGACCAACACTGAAGCTTTCTTT	CASSETGTNTEAFF	TRBJ1-1	-	TRBV6-1	-
TGCGCCAGCAGACGGGGACGGACAGGGACGACCTACGAGCAGTACTTC	CASRRGRTGTTYEQYF	TRBJ2-7	-	TRBV5-1	TRBD1
TGTGCCAGCAGATTTAGCGGGAGCGGGGATGAGCAGTTCTTC	CASRFSGSGDEQFF	TRBJ2-1	-	TRBV9	TRBD2
TGTGCCAGTAGTATGCAAGGGGAGGACTATGGCTACACCTTC	CASSMQGEDYGYTF	TRBJ1-2	-	TRBV19	-
TGTGCCACCGGGGGGACTAGCGGGAGAACCTACGAGCAGTACTTC	CATGGTSGRTYEQYF	TRBJ2-7	-	TRBV19	TRBD2
TGCAGTGCTAGGAGAGACAATGAGCAGTTCTTC	CSARRDNEQFF	TRBJ2-1	-	TRBV20-1	-
TGCGCCAGCAGCCCCAGACCCCCGGGGACTGATAAGAACACTGAAGCTTTCTTT	CASSPRPPGTDKNTEAFF	TRBJ1-1	once	TRBV4-1	-
TGCGCCAGCAGCGTAAACAGCCAGCGGGGCTACACCTTC	CASSVNSQRGYTF	TRBJ1-2	-	TRBV5-1	-
TGCGCCAGCAGTTACAGCAGCCGGGAGACCCAGTACTTC	CASSYSSRETQYF	TRBJ2-5	once	TRBV4-1	-
TGTGCCAGCAGTAGACCAACAAGCACAGATACGCAGTATTTT	CASSRPTSTDTQYF	TRBJ2-3	-	TRBV27	-
TGCAGCGTTGGCGCAGGCCAGAACTATGGCTACACCTTC	CSVGAGQNYGYTF	TRBJ1-2	-	TRBV29-1	-
TGCAGCGTTGGGTACTTAGGGGAAAGGGGCACTGAAGCTTTCTTT	CSVGYLGERGTEAFF	TRBJ1-1	-	TRBV29-1	-
TGTGCCAGCACCCTGACAGGGACTAACTATGGCTACACCTTC	CASTLTGTNYGYTF	TRBJ1-2	-	TRBV6-1	TRBD1
TGTGCCAGCAGCGCCGGGGGGACTAGCGGGACGAACTCCTACGAGCAGTACTTC	CASSAGGTSGTNSYEQYF	TRBJ2-7	-	TRBV9	TRBD2
TGTGCCAGCTCACCCGGGGTAGCCTACGAGCAGTACTTC	CASSPGVAYEQYF	TRBJ2-7	-	TRBV18	-
TGTGCCAGCAGCTTAATGGGACTAGCGGGAGGGCCGTACGAGCAGTACTTC	CASSLMGLAGGPYEQYF	TRBJ2-7	-	TRBV7-3	TRBD2
TGTGCCAGTACCCCACCGGGTGCCTACGAGCAGTACTTC	CASTPPGAYEQYF	TRBJ2-7	-	TRBV19	-
TGTGCCAGCAGTTACTCGGGGGACAGGGAAAATGAAGCTTTCTTT	CASSYSGDRENEAFF	TRBJ1-1	-	TRBV6-5	TRBD1
TGTGCCAGCAGCCCCCGAGCGGGCCCCGGGGAGCTGTTTTTT	CASSPRAGPGELFF	TRBJ2-2	-	TRBV7-8	-
TGCGCCAGCAGCTTGGTTCGCCAGGGAAACACCGGGGAGCTGTTTTTT	CASSLVRQGNTGELFF	TRBJ2-2	-	TRBV5-1	-
TGTGCCAGTAGTTACGGCCGGGAGAGCACTGAAGCTTTCTTT	CASSYGRESTEAFF	TRBJ1-1	-	TRBV19	-
TGCGCCAGCAGCACCTCGGACCCTAGGACTGAAGCTTTCTTT	CASSTSDPRTEAFF	TRBJ1-1	-	TRBV5-1	-
TGTGCCAGCAGTGCTCCCTGGGATACGCAGTATTTT	CASSAPWDTQYF	TRBJ2-3	-	TRBV25-1	-
TGTGCCAGTAGTATACAAGGGACAGAAGGGACCCAGTACTTC	CASSIQGTEGTQYF	TRBJ2-5	-	TRBV19	TRBD1
TGCGCCAGCAGCACAATTAATAGCGGGAGTATCGTGGAGACCCAGTACTTC	CASSTINSGSIVETQYF	TRBJ2-5	-	TRBV5-1	TRBD2
TGTGCCAGCAGTACTGGCAGACCTGGGAATGAGCAGTTCTTC	CASSTGRPGNEQFF	TRBJ2-1	-	TRBV6-4	-
TGTGCCAGCAGCTTAAATGGGGCAGGGCCCTACGAGCAGTACTTC	CASSLNGAGPYEQYF	TRBJ2-7	-	TRBV7-3	-
TGTGCCAGCAGTTACACCGGGACAGGGGGCTTCGGAGGCTACACCTTC	CASSYTGTGGFGGYTF	TRBJ1-2	-	TRBV6-5	TRBD1
TGTGCCAGCAGCTTGTTGGCCAGGGTGGGGTATGGCTACACCTTC	CASSLLARVGYGYTF	TRBJ1-2	-	TRBV5-5	-